These 10 T cell receptor beta chains originate from one sample sequenced in a study of cytomegalovirus exposure and HLA in healthy donors. The PCR was carried out with 60 Vbeta primers and 13 Jbeta primers. Generated by immunoSEQ multiplex PCR, the TCRdb table keeps only in-frame clones and is missing some. Of approximately 150,000 clones listed, roughly 80% are singletons. The sequenced sample consisted of PBMCs. These receptors were collected from a man between 25 and 39 years old in good health and CMV-seropositive.

Only a few counts were recorded for this clone. The CDR3 loop is CASSDSSGATDTQYF. In DNA, the CDR3 is TGTGCCAGCAGTGACTCGAGCGGGGCGACAGATACGCAGTATTTT. This rearrangement joins TRBV6-4 to TRBJ2-3; TRBD2 agrees at 7 bases. V shed 0 bases, J shed 3 bases, and the junction held 3 bases outside the gene matches. In germline, CDR1 is MRHNA, CDR2 SNTAGT. The CDR3 is 15 amino acids.

This CDR3 reads CASSLAWQGTDTQYF. The DNA for the CDR3 is TGCGCCAGCAGCTTGGCCTGGCAGGGGACAGATACGCAGTATTTT. This chain connects TRBV5-1 to TRBJ2-3; weak D call: TRBD1 (6 bases). Germline lookup yields CDR1 SGHRS and CDR2 YFSETQ. The ends were cut back, 0 bases at V and 3 bases at J, with 11 bases in the middle. The CDR3 totals 15 residues.

The chain employs TRBV2 and TRBJ1-1, with TRBD1 as a possible D gene (6 bases). The V and J ends lost 5 bases and 2 bases respectively, with 9 bases between them. This CDR3 is 13 amino acids long. The germline V gene encodes CDR1 SNHLY and CDR2 FYNNEI. The CDR3 DNA reads TGTGCCAGCAGTACGGACAGTAACACTGAAGCTTTCTTT. Amino acids: CASSTDSNTEAFF.

The chain joins TRBV11-2 to TRBJ2-7; D might be TRBD1 (6 bases). There are 15 residues in the CDR3. The V end was cut by 0 bases, the J end by 4 bases, with 13 bases between. Germline lookup yields CDR1 SGHAT and CDR2 FQNNGV. This CDR3 reads CASSLDGRGFYEQYF. The DNA for the CDR3 is TGTGCCAGCAGCTTAGATGGCAGGGGTTTTTACGAGCAGTACTTC.

V and J are TRBV28 and TRBJ1-1; D ambiguous. The germline V gene encodes CDR1 MDHEN and CDR2 SYDVKM. The V end was cut by 5 bases, the J end by 7 bases, with 14 bases between. The CDR3 consists of 13 residues. The CDR3 reads CASSLRVYSEAFF. In DNA form, the CDR3 reads TGTGCCAGCAGTCTTAGAGTCTACAGTGAAGCTTTCTTT.

The chain recombines TRBV5-1 with TRBJ2-1; 8 bases match TRBD2. Germline CDR1 and CDR2: SGHRS and YFSETQ. Trimming at V came to 1 base and at J to 3 bases, leaving 3 bases not matched to a gene. The CDR3 runs 15 residues. As DNA, the CDR3 is TGCGCCAGCAGCTTGCGGGGGGGGATCTACAATGAGCAGTTCTTC. Amino acid sequence: CASSLRGGIYNEQFF.

The chain recombines TRBV5-1 with TRBJ2-3; 15 positions agree with TRBD2. Germline loops: CDR1 SGHRS, CDR2 YFSETQ. This CDR3 has 16 amino acids. J was trimmed by 1 base and V by 4 bases; bases with no gene match: 1. The CDR3: CASSRTSGGGTDTQYF. The CDR3 DNA is TGCGCCAGCAGCAGGACTAGCGGGGGGGGCACAGATACGCAGTATTTT.

This clone came up a few times. This chain uses TRBV7-9 with TRBJ2-3; 13 bases are a match to TRBD2. The V segment lost 5 bases and the J segment 2 bases; nucleotides outside the gene matches: 4. The CDR3 length is 16 residues. The germline V gene encodes CDR1 SEHNR and CDR2 FQNEAQ (reference sequence). CDR3 nucleotides: TGTGCCAGCAGCCCAGGGACTAGCGGGGACACAGATACGCAGTATTTT. Amino acid sequence: CASSPGTSGDTDTQYF.

The chain has TRBV7-7 and TRBJ2-3; D is unresolved. The CDR3 consists of 14 residues. CDR1 and CDR2 (germline): SSHAT, FNYEAQ (reference sequence). The V gene lost 3 bases and the J gene lost 2 bases, with 9 bases spanning the gap. The CDR3 reads CASSFGPSTDTQYF. CDR3 DNA sequence: TGTGCCAGCAGCTTTGGCCCCTCCACAGATACGCAGTATTTT.

This rearrangement joins TRBV10-2 to TRBJ2-1; TRBD1 matches at 8 bases. The germline CDR1 and CDR2 sequences are WSHSY and SAAADI. V was clipped by 0 bases and J by 6 bases; unmatched bases: 4. The CDR3 loop spans 15 amino acids. CDR3 DNA: TGCGCCAGCAGTGAGTCGCCAGGGGGCCTCAATGAGCAGTTCTTC. Protein sequence: CASSESPGGLNEQFF.